This TCR beta chain was documented in a study of blood T cell repertoires in COVID-19 (dated by TCRdb to about 2020). The study in broad terms: Samples covering the acute and convalescent phases of COVID-19 were provided by collaborators in the United States, Italy and Spain. The prospective study material was composed of cDNA or gDNA derived from T cells, B-cell-depleted T cells, or PBMCs. Subjects who had been exposed to COVID-19, were actively infected with it, or had recovered from it provided the deeply sampled blood TCRbeta repertoires that made up the dataset. A freely available public database, intended as a resource for researchers studying the immune response to SARS-CoV-2, is where the repertoires were released. The samples were drawn from the first 160 participants of the ongoing ImmuneRACE study and from over 950 subjects provided by 6 global collaborators. A de-identified subject ID, COVID-19 status, age in years and sex were almost always included in the sample metadata. Where HLA class I and class II types were available, the types were taken from metadata supplied by the sample provider, not from assay-based typing. General findings and caveats noted by the study authors: The amount of clinical and demographic metadata varied by source and participant and was provided uncurated.

Participants in the prospective study were aged roughly 18 to 100 years, lived in 20 to 30 United States geographic areas, and enrolled through a virtual design. In the prospective study, participants were assigned to cohorts based on the clinical history participants reported in a screening survey and a study questionnaire. ImmuneRACE Cohort 3 recovered participants were defined by two consecutive negative NP/OP PCR tests, healthcare professional clearance, or symptom resolution. Mobile phlebotomists in the prospective study collected whole blood, serum and a nasopharyngeal or oropharyngeal swab from every participant. Over a roughly two-month period, participants in the prospective study had the option of providing additional blood draws and questionnaires. Before DNA extraction, blood samples from the prospective study were shipped at room temperature or frozen. Comment on this clone: There is no known antigen for this receptor. It has no much larger one-base neighbor in the sample; base qualities were not kept.

The immunoSEQ Assay, a bias-controlled multiplex PCR, was used to amplify TCRbeta CDR3 regions from genomic DNA. The original pipeline was this. Nucleated cell counts per sample were estimated from amplification of reference gene primers within the assay. Sequence reads were collapsed and filtered to measure the absolute abundance of every unique TCRbeta CDR3 rearrangement. For each sample, productive Simpson clonality was calculated as the square root of Simpson's diversity index across productive rearrangements. The clones in this table, taken by TCRdb from immuneACCESS, are in-frame only. Not every clone is retained; where verified, under half of the shortfall comes from an unresolved V gene, and the cause of the rest is unknown. D and trimming come from the DNA, and the V and J calls and clone size come from that table. The sample includes 300,000 to 350,000 clones, with approximately 89% observed a single time. Clones ranked in the top ten supply about 5% of the sample.

This TCR came from a young man who had recovered from COVID-19. Input material: PBMCs or T cells enriched from blood (not recorded which).

In nucleotide form, the sequence is TGTGCCAGCAGTCTACACGGACAGGTTAACTCTGGGGCCAACGTCCTGACTTTC. Protein translation: CASSLHGQVNSGANVLTF. The sequence is built from TRBV28 and TRBJ2-6, with 7 bases in between that match TRBD1. V loses 5 bases at its end and J loses 0 bases; junction bases beyond the gene matches: 10. The CDR3 starts with the cysteine, ends with the phenylalanine, and has 18 residues. The CDR3 DNA has 54 bases and is translated from base 1. CDR1 is given as MDHEN and CDR2 as SYDVKM, both from the germline V gene.